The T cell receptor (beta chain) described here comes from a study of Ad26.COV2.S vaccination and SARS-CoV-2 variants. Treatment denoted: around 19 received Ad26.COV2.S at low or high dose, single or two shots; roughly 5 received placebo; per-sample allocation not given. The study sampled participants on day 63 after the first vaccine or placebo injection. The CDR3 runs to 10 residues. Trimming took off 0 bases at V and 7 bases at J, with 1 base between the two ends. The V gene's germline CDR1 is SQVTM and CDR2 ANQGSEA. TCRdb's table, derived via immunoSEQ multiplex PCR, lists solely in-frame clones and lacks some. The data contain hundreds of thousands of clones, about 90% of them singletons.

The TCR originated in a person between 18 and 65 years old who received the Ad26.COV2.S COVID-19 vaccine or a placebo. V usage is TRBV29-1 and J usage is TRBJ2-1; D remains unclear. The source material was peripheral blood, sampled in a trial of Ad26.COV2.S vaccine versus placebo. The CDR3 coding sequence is TGCAGCGTTGAAGAAAATGAGCAGTTCTTC. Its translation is CSVEENEQFF.